This passage covers 18 T cell receptor beta chains from one sample sequenced in a study of blood T cell repertoires in COVID-19. The method was immunoSEQ multiplex PCR; TCRdb's version includes in-frame clones alone and lacks a portion of them. The sample lists just over 75,000 clones; 84% were seen once. Sequencing was done on a sample of peripheral blood. The receptors were gathered from a man in his fifties or sixties with acute or convalescent COVID-19.

The chain carries TRBV7-3 and TRBJ1-3; TRBD1 might be the D (5 bases). CDR1 is SGHTA and CDR2 is FQGTGA in the germline V gene. Trimming left V 5 bases short and J 2 bases short, with 13 bases between. CDR3 size: 15 residues. CDR3 in DNA: TGTGCCAGCAGCCTCACGGGGACTCCTGGAAACACCATATATTTT. Residues: CASSLTGTPGNTIYF.

The genes are TRBV5-4 and TRBJ2-7, with 9 bases that match TRBD1. The germline V gene encodes CDR1 SGHNT and CDR2 YYREEE (reference sequence). The V segment lost 4 bases and the J segment 4 bases; nucleotides outside the gene matches: 6. The CDR3 sequence is 14 residues long. The CDR3 region is CASSPGQGRYEQYF. The CDR3 region has the DNA TGTGCCAGCAGCCCCGGACAGGGGCGGTACGAGCAGTACTTC.

This chain connects TRBV7-3 to TRBJ2-1; 8 nucleotides agree with TRBD2. The CDR3 totals 17 residues. CDR1 is SGHTA, CDR2 FQGTGA, per germline. Losses at the gene ends were 0 bases for V and 8 bases for J; bases not matched to a gene: 12. CDR3 nucleotide sequence: TGTGCCAGCAGCTTAACTCCTAACGGGGGGGCCCGAGATGAGCAGTTCTTC. Protein sequence: CASSLTPNGGARDEQFF.

J is TRBJ2-7 and V is TRBV4-2, with 7 bases lining up with TRBD1. The CDR3 is made up of 15 amino acids. V lost 7 bases and J lost 0; bases outside the gene matches: 9. Germline CDR1 reads LGHNA; CDR2 reads YNFKEQ. In DNA, the CDR3 is TGTGCCAGCAATACCGGGACAGACCTCTCCTACGAGCAGTACTTC. It is translated as CASNTGTDLSYEQYF.

This sequence joins TRBV5-8 and TRBJ2-1; 7 bases fit TRBD1. V lost 8 bases and J lost 0; bases outside the gene matches: 8. CDR3 length: 15 residues. From germline, CDR1 is SGHTS and CDR2 YDEGEE. CDR3 protein: CASIYYRGSYNEQFF. The CDR3 coding sequence is TGTGCCAGTATCTATTACAGGGGCTCCTACAATGAGCAGTTCTTC.

The chain uses TRBV6-5 and TRBJ2-1; perhaps TRBD1 as D (6 bases). The CDR3 totals 12 residues. CDR1 and CDR2 from the germline V gene are MNHEY and SVGAGI. Trimming took 6 bases from V and 7 from J, leaving 10 bases between them. In nucleotides, the CDR3 is TGTGCCAGCAGAACAGGGCGGAATGAGCAGTTCTTC. Its protein product is CASRTGRNEQFF.

V and J are TRBV28 and TRBJ2-7; 10 bases are a match to TRBD1. The CDR3 is 15 amino acids. The germline V gene encodes CDR1 MDHEN and CDR2 SYDVKM. The V and J ends lost 4 bases and 0 bases, in that order; junction bases with no gene match: 3. The CDR3 reads CASSSGQGTSYEQYF. In DNA, the CDR3 is TGTGCCAGCAGTTCGGGACAGGGGACCTCCTACGAGCAGTACTTC.

The chain employs TRBV27 and TRBJ1-1; D remains ambiguous. Germline CDR1 and CDR2: MNHEY and SMNVEV (reference sequence). This CDR3 comprises 13 residues. V was cut by 6 bases and J by 1 base, with 9 bases left in between. CDR3 sequence reads: CASSKSGNTEAFF. CDR3 DNA: TGTGCCAGCAGCAAGTCAGGGAACACTGAAGCTTTCTTT.

This clone was counted only a few times. This chain connects TRBV28 to TRBJ2-7; the match to TRBD1 covers 7 bases. Looked up from germline, CDR1 is MDHEN and CDR2 is SYDVKM. The CDR3 is 13 residues long. The V segment lost 5 bases and the J segment 3 bases; nucleotides outside the gene matches: 4. The CDR3 DNA reads TGTGCCAGCAGTAGGTGGGACAGCTACGAGCAGTACTTC. This gives the protein CASSRWDSYEQYF.

The chain is built from TRBV5-1 and TRBJ2-7; TRBD2 might be the D (6 bases). V was clipped by 0 bases and J by 3 bases, with 13 bases between them. CDR1 SGHRS and CDR2 YFSETQ come from the germline V gene. The CDR3 consists of 15 residues. CDR3: CASSLEAGSHYEQYF. CDR3 coding DNA: TGCGCCAGCAGCTTGGAGGCGGGGTCCCACTACGAGCAGTACTTC.

This sequence joins TRBV6-5 and TRBJ1-6; 7 bases are a match to TRBD1. This CDR3 contains 16 residues. CDR1 MNHEY and CDR2 SVGAGI come from the germline V gene. V gave up 4 bases and J gave up 5 bases; unmatched junction bases: 8. The CDR3 region is CASSLDRQGNNSPLHF. The CDR3 region has the DNA TGTGCCAGCAGTTTGGACAGGCAAGGGAATAATTCACCCCTCCACTTT.

V usage is TRBV12-3 or TRBV12-4 and J usage is TRBJ2-1, with D tentatively TRBD2 (5 bases). The V gene lost 3 bases and the J gene lost 9 bases, with 9 bases spanning the gap. The CDR3 has 12 residues. CDR3 nucleotide sequence: TGTGCCAGCAGTTTTCCTGCGGGTGAGCAGTTCTTC. This codes for CASSFPAGEQFF.

The V gene is TRBV18, the J gene TRBJ1-5, with 12 bases identical to TRBD1. This CDR3 has 18 amino acids. Germline CDR1 KGHSH, CDR2 LQKENI. The V segment lost 3 bases and the J segment 2 bases; nucleotides outside the gene matches: 8. CDR3 in DNA: TGTGCCAGCTCACCCCGGGACAGGGGGCCCCTACGCAATCAGCCCCAGCATTTT. It specifies CASSPRDRGPLRNQPQHF.

This chain links TRBV5-6 with TRBJ2-7; D is possibly TRBD2 (6 bases). This CDR3 is 14 amino acids long. CDR1 SGHDT and CDR2 YYEEEE come from the germline V gene. V was clipped by 2 bases and J by 2 bases, with 11 bases between them. This chain's CDR3 is CASSLWGVTYEQYF. The CDR3, as DNA: TGTGCCAGCAGCTTATGGGGGGTAACCTACGAGCAGTACTTC.

The chain couples TRBV5-4 to TRBJ1-1; D might be TRBD1 (5 bases). Deletions cut 5 bases from V and 2 bases from J, with 13 bases between. Per the germline V gene, CDR1 is SGHNT and CDR2 is YYREEE (reference sequence). This CDR3 spans 14 amino acids. CDR3 loop: CASRRTRENTEAFF. The CDR3 region has the DNA TGTGCCAGCAGAAGGACCAGGGAAAACACTGAAGCTTTCTTT.

This clone was counted a few times. The CDR3, as DNA: TGTGCCAGCTCACCAACCGGGACTAGCGGGAGAGGTGAGCAGTTCTTC. Translation: CASSPTGTSGRGEQFF. This chain connects TRBV18 to TRBJ2-1; TRBD2 agrees at 14 bases. CDR1 KGHSH and CDR2 LQKENI come from the germline V gene. The CDR3 contains 16 residues. J was trimmed by 9 bases and V by 2 bases; bases with no gene match: 6.

The rearrangement joins TRBV5-6 to TRBJ1-2, with D possibly being TRBD1 (5 bases). Deletions cut 0 bases from V and 8 bases from J, with 14 bases between. The germline CDR1 and CDR2 sequences are SGHDT and YYEEEE. This CDR3 region has 14 residues. CDR3 in amino acids: CASSLGEGARGYTF. The CDR3 DNA is TGTGCCAGCAGCTTGGGTGAAGGGGCAAGGGGCTACACCTTC.

The V gene is TRBV7-2, the J gene TRBJ1-2; the match to TRBD1 covers 8 bases. The germline V gene has CDR1 SGHTA and CDR2 FQGNSA. The trim removed 5 bases at V and 4 bases at J, leaving 6 bases unmatched. This CDR3 is built from 14 residues. Here the CDR3 reads CASSRTGGSYGYTF. The CDR3 nucleotides are TGTGCCAGCAGCCGCACAGGGGGGAGCTATGGCTACACCTTC.